Each of the 17 T cell receptor beta chains below was sequenced from the same sample in a study of T cells in Graves' hyperthyroidism and ophthalmopathy. It was RNA transcripts that yielded the amplified TCR beta CDR3 regions. A set of HTBI primers served as the primers for a first-round RT-PCR of the TCR CDR3. TCRdb processed the multiplex PCR reads anew with MiXCR; each CDR3 protein has one entry. The table shows 490,000 or so distinct CDR3 sequences, with about 20% occurring only once. The specimen sequenced was blood. The receptors here all came from a woman aged 70-85 years with Graves' ophthalmopathy.

The chain uses TRBV12-3 or TRBV12-4 and TRBJ1-1; a weak D match, TRBD1 (5 bases). Trimming cost V 6 bases and J 8 bases, with 13 bases left between them. The CDR3 has 12 amino acids. CDR3: CASSWGGSEAFF. CDR3 DNA: TGTGCCAGCAGCTGGGGGGGATCGGAAGCTTTCTTT.

The V call is TRBV9, the J call TRBJ2-1; weak D call: TRBD2 (6 bases). Between the trimmed V and J ends, which lost 4 bases and 5 bases, there was a span of 16 bases. CDR3 length equals 15 residues. Germline values: CDR1 SGDLS, CDR2 YYNGEE. This CDR3 is CASSPRAGSNNEQFF. The CDR3 nucleotides read TGTGCCAGCAGCCCAAGAGCGGGTTCCAACAATGAGCAGTTCTTC.

This clonotype was picked up a small number of times. The chain joins TRBV9 to TRBJ1-1; D not resolved. Looked up from germline, CDR1 is SGDLS and CDR2 is YYNGEE. The CDR3 runs to 15 residues. V lost 3 bases and J lost 1, with 13 bases in between. CDR3 nucleotides: TGTGCCAGCAGCGCGTTACAGTTCGCGAACACTGAAGCTTTCTTT. Its protein product is CASSALQFANTEAFF.

This clonotype was found a few times. This rearrangement joins TRBV6-1 to TRBJ2-3; weak D call: TRBD2 (6 bases). The CDR3 sequence is 13 residues long. The ends were cut back, 7 bases at V and 6 bases at J, with 14 bases in the middle. Germline V gene data show CDR1 as MNHNS and CDR2 as SASEGT. The CDR3 DNA reads as TGTGCCAGCAATGAGGGAGGATCGGATACGCAGTATTTT. This translates into CASNEGGSDTQYF.

This clonotype has at least ten counts. The J gene is TRBJ1-5, the V gene TRBV12-5; D might be TRBD1 (5 bases). Germline CDR1 is LGHNT and CDR2 is FRNRAP. The CDR3 covers 15 residues. V gave up 2 bases and J gave up 5 bases, with 13 bases separating them. CDR3 sequence reads: CASGLRQGFDQPQHF. The CDR3 nucleotides read TGTGCTAGTGGTTTGCGGCAGGGTTTCGATCAGCCCCAGCATTTT.

The CDR3 here is CASGTWGLSYNEQFF. The DNA of the CDR3 is TGCGCCAGCGGGACCTGGGGACTCTCCTACAATGAGCAGTTCTTC. The chain links TRBV5-1 to TRBJ2-1; weak D call: TRBD2 (6 bases). The CDR3 has 15 amino acids. CDR1 SGHRS and CDR2 YFSETQ come from the germline V gene. V lost 7 bases and J 0 bases, leaving 14 bases between the germline ends.

In its sample, this clonotype was seen a few times. V gene TRBV27 combines with J gene TRBJ1-5; no definite D call. Looked up from germline, CDR1 is MNHEY and CDR2 is SMNVEV (reference sequence). Trimming removed 6 bases from V and 9 bases from J, with 12 bases in between. This CDR3 is built from 12 residues. Written as DNA, the CDR3 is TGTGCCAGCAGGGGAAGCTCAGGGCCCCAGCATTTT. Translated: CASRGSSGPQHF.

The J gene is TRBJ2-1, the V gene TRBV29-1, with D possibly being TRBD1 (5 bases). Germline assignment: CDR1 SQVTM and CDR2 ANQGSEA. Between the trimmed V and J ends, which lost 7 bases and 0 bases, there was a span of 10 bases. This CDR3 has 13 amino acids. CDR3 sequence reads: CSGYRSSYNEQFF. CDR3 nucleotide sequence: TGCAGCGGATACAGGAGCTCCTACAATGAGCAGTTCTTC.

The chain carries TRBV30 and TRBJ1-1; D ambiguous. Trimming pared 3 bases from V and 5 bases from J, leaving 10 bases between. The CDR3 has 12 amino acids. Germline loops: CDR1 GTSNPN, CDR2 SVGIG (reference sequence). The CDR3 nucleotides are TGTGCCTGGAGGTCTGAGGTGACTGAAGCTTTCTTT. Protein product: CAWRSEVTEAFF.

V gene TRBV3-1 combines with J gene TRBJ2-1; 13 nucleotides agree with TRBD2. The junction had 2 bases not matched to a gene; V was cut back by 0 bases and J by 9 bases. The CDR3 contains 15 residues. CDR1 LGHDT and CDR2 YNNKEL come from the germline V gene (reference sequence). In nucleotides, the CDR3 is TGTGCCAGCAGCCAAGATTGGACTAGCGGGAGTGAGCAGTTCTTC. Its protein product is CASSQDWTSGSEQFF.

This chain joins TRBV11-3 and TRBJ1-3; D gene ambiguous. The CDR3 is 15 residues long. V was cut by 3 bases and J by 0 bases, with 9 bases left in between. Germline CDR1 SGHNT, CDR2 YENEEA. CDR3 amino acids: CASSLSSYSGNTIYF. The CDR3 nucleotides read TGTGCCAGCAGCTTGTCCAGCTACTCTGGAAACACCATATATTTT.

Ten or more counts support this clonotype. This chain uses TRBV12-3 or TRBV12-4 with TRBJ2-3; no firm D call. V lost 6 bases and J lost 0, with 22 bases in between. The CDR3 is made up of 18 amino acids. The DNA of the CDR3 is TGTGCCAGCAGCCGACAACTCCACGACGGATCTAGCACAGATACGCAGTATTTT. Its translation is CASSRQLHDGSSTDTQYF.

This sequence joins TRBV5-6 and TRBJ2-5, with D maybe TRBD1 (6 bases). The V end was cut by 1 base, the J end by 4 bases, with 11 bases between. The CDR3 totals 14 residues. The germline CDR1 and CDR2 sequences are SGHDT and YYEEEE. Written as DNA, the CDR3 is TGTGCCAGCAGCTTGATGGGGGCCCCAGAGACCCAGTACTTC. Protein sequence: CASSLMGAPETQYF.

The rearrangement uses TRBV6-1 and TRBJ2-3; no clear D. The CDR3 extends over 13 amino acids. Germline CDR1 reads MNHNS; CDR2 reads SASEGT. Trimming took off 7 bases at V and 6 bases at J, with 14 bases between the two ends. CDR3 DNA sequence: TGTGCCAGCACTCTCAGGATCGGGGATACGCAGTATTTT. It codes for CASTLRIGDTQYF.

This clonotype came up a few times. The junction departs from germline at one end; a sequencing error may be responsible. The J gene is TRBJ2-1, the V gene TRBV7-7; no clear D gene. Germline CDR1 is SSHAT and CDR2 is FNYEAQ (reference sequence). This CDR3 is built from 16 residues. The CDR3 DNA is TGTGCTAGCAGCTTAGGAAGCGCGAACTCCTACAATGAGCAGTTCTTC. Translating it yields CASSLGSANSYNEQFF. The whole variable domain, filled in from reference TRBV7-7 and TRBJ2-1, reads GAGVSQSPRYKVTKRGQDVTLRCDPISSHATLYWYQQALGQGPEFLTYFNYEAQPDKSGLPSDRFSAERPEGSISTLTIQRTEQRDSAMYRCASSLGSANSYNEQFFGPGTRLTVL.

The V gene is TRBV20-1, the J gene TRBJ1-2; D gene unclear. Germline V CDR1 and CDR2: DFQATT, SNEGSKA (reference sequence). Deletions cut 5 bases from V and 8 bases from J, with 21 bases between. The CDR3 is made up of 14 amino acids. The CDR3 coding sequence is TGCAGTGCTGTCTACACCGGCCAGTCTGGAGGCTACACCTTC. Protein sequence: CSAVYTGQSGGYTF.

The V call is TRBV6-1, the J call TRBJ1-5; possible D gene TRBD1, 5 bases. Trimming took 2 bases from V and 5 from J, leaving 13 bases between them. The CDR3 is made up of 15 amino acids. The germline CDR1 and CDR2 sequences are MNHNS and SASEGT. CDR3 nucleotides: TGTGCCAGCAGTGAATTGGGGACCAGAGATCAGCCCCAGCATTTT. Protein: CASSELGTRDQPQHF.